This T cell receptor (beta chain) stems from a study of blood T cell repertoires in COVID-19. CDR1 SGDLS and CDR2 YYNGEE come from the germline V gene. The CDR3 is 16 amino acids. V shed 0 bases and J shed 4 bases, with 14 bases lying between them. Clones were read by immunoSEQ multiplex PCR, and TCRdb kept only the in-frame ones, dropping some. This sample has under 300,000 clones, with roughly 82% found just once. V and J are TRBV9 and TRBJ1-3, with D maybe TRBD1 (5 bases). Sequences were obtained from peripheral blood. This clonotype was sampled from a woman of 80 years or more with active or convalescent COVID-19. CDR3 DNA sequence: TGTGCCAGCAGCGTAGAGATCGGGGGTTCCGGAAACACCATATATTTT. As protein: CASSVEIGGSGNTIYF.